This section outlines one TCR beta chain sequence together with its context. The data derive from a study of patients and donors after allogeneic stem cell transplantation. This CDR3 region has 16 residues. V lost 2 bases, J lost 4 bases, and 18 bases lay in between. Germline lookup yields CDR1 MNHEY and CDR2 SVGAGI. TCRdb reprocessed the RT-PCR reads via MiXCR and lists one record per CDR3 protein. The table records over 350,000 distinct CDR3 sequences, approximately 16% of them present only once. Sequenced: blood, either unsorted or a sorted T cell fraction (not recorded which). This rearrangement joins TRBV6-5 to TRBJ2-7; D might be TRBD2 (5 bases). The clonotype originates from a human donor who was either an allogeneic HSCT recipient or a stem cell or donor lymphocyte infusion donor (not recorded which). It is not recorded whose cells these are; they may come from a transplant donor. CDR3 bases: TGTGCCAGCAGTTACGCCGGACCGGAGGCTCTGTACGAGCAGTACTTC. Protein: CASSYAGPEALYEQYF.